This T cell receptor beta chain was sequenced for a study of shared clonotypes between healthy human individuals. Study observations and caveats: The sole specimen, blood, was sampled, and tissue repertoires likely differ.

This CDR3 has 15 residues. With V trimmed by 4 bases and J by 8 bases, 13 bases remained unmatched. Germline V gene sequence: CDR1 LNHNV, CDR2 YYDKDF (reference sequence). Genomic DNA per cell subset filled all wells of several immunoSEQ plates. In the study's own analysis: ImmunoSEQ only sent back junction sequences with no quality scores, so filtering was done differently. Generated by immunoSEQ multiplex PCR, the TCRdb table keeps only in-frame clones and is missing some. The DNA gave D and trimming, while V, J and clone size come from that table. The sample holds about half a million clones; around 73% are singletons and the top ten take 12%. Concerning this clone itself: Its specificity is unknown.

Sequenced sample: PBMCs. The J gene is TRBJ1-2, the V gene TRBV15; TRBD1 matches at 7 bases. This receptor was identified in a woman between 35 and 50 years old in good health. Some clones in this sample may be carry-over from other donors' samples. In DNA, the CDR3 is TGTGCCACCAGCACCCGGTGGGAGGGGGCGATAGGCTACACCTTC. Protein: CATSTRWEGAIGYTF.